A selection of T cell receptor beta chains follows, all from one sample in a study of T cells in Graves' hyperthyroidism and ophthalmopathy. MiXCR, run by TCRdb on the multiplex PCR reads, gives a single entry per CDR3 protein. Of 400,000 or so distinct CDR3 sequences in the sample, 14% are singletons; the top ten hold 15% to 20%. Sequencing input: blood. All receptors come from a woman between 25 and 40 years old with Graves' ophthalmopathy. Both conserved end residues are part of each CDR3. Each record gives: J gene, V gene, clone size, D gene, CDR3 DNA, CDR3 protein. D genes are given only for firm matches. Rows give clone size only sometimes, using once, few, many, or a class for an expanded clone.

J: TRBJ1-4; V: TRBV11-2; size: many; D: NA; DNA: TGTGCCAGCAGCTTACAGGGTTGGCCTAATGAAAAACTGTTTTTT; CDR3: CASSLQGWPNEKLFF
J: TRBJ2-3; V: TRBV3-1; size: NA; D: NA; DNA: TGTGCCAGCAGCCAAGGCACCCTCTACACAGATACACAGTATTTT; CDR3: CASSQGTLYTDTQYF
J: TRBJ2-7; V: TRBV12-3/TRBV12-4; size: many; D: TRBD2; DNA: TGTGCCAGCACCGCAGCGGGGGTGATCGACTACGAGCAGTACTTC; CDR3: CASTAAGVIDYEQYF
J: TRBJ2-3; V: TRBV28; size: many; D: TRBD2; DNA: TGTGCCAGCAGTTTGGGACTAGCGGGGGGTAATACGCAGTATTTT; CDR3: CASSLGLAGGNTQYF
J: TRBJ1-2; V: TRBV7-9; size: many; D: NA; DNA: TGTGCCAGCAGCTTAGAAGAGGGGACTAACTATGGCTACACCTTC; CDR3: CASSLEEGTNYGYTF
J: TRBJ1-2; V: TRBV6-1; size: NA; D: NA; DNA: TGTGCCAGCAGTGACAGGCTCTCCTATGGCTACACCTTC; CDR3: CASSDRLSYGYTF
J: TRBJ1-1; V: TRBV28; size: many; D: NA; DNA: TGTGCCAGCAGTTTGGTCGGGGGGGGGAACACTGAAGCTTTCTTT; CDR3: CASSLVGGGNTEAFF
J: TRBJ2-1; V: TRBV27; size: many; D: NA; DNA: TGTGCCAGCAGGCGGGACGGCATTTACAATGAGCAGTTCTTC; CDR3: CASRRDGIYNEQFF
J: TRBJ2-1; V: TRBV5-5; size: once; D: TRBD2; DNA: TGTGCCAGCAGCTTGGCGGGGGGGCCCTCGTACAATGAGCAGTTCTTC; CDR3: CASSLAGGPSYNEQFF
J: TRBJ1-2; V: TRBV6-1; size: NA; D: NA; DNA: TGTGCCAGCAGTGTACGGACAGCTAACTATGGCTACACCTTC; CDR3: CASSVRTANYGYTF
J: TRBJ2-7; V: TRBV3-1; size: many; D: TRBD2; DNA: TGTGCCAGCAGCCAAGGAATGGGACTAGCCCCTTACGAGCAGTACTTC; CDR3: CASSQGMGLAPYEQYF
J: TRBJ2-7; V: TRBV5-6; size: few; D: NA; DNA: TGTGCCAGCAGCTTGATTGTCAGGGACTACGAGCAGTACTTC; CDR3: CASSLIVRDYEQYF
J: TRBJ1-5; V: TRBV28; size: many; D: TRBD1; DNA: TGTGCCAGCAGCTCCGGGACAGGGTTCGGAAATCAGCCCCAGCATTTT; CDR3: CASSSGTGFGNQPQHF
J: TRBJ2-1; V: TRBV24-1; size: NA; D: TRBD1; DNA: TGTGCCACCAGTGATTTGTGGGACAGGGGATCGGGTGAGCAGTTCTTC; CDR3: CATSDLWDRGSGEQFF
J: TRBJ1-2; V: TRBV5-1; size: many; D: NA; DNA: TGCGCCAGCAGCTTGGCAAGACCTAACTATGGCTACACCTTC; CDR3: CASSLARPNYGYTF
J: TRBJ2-7; V: TRBV6-1; size: NA; D: TRBD2; DNA: TGTGCCAGCAACTCCCACGGCGGGGGTTACGAGCAGTACTTC; CDR3: CASNSHGGGYEQYF
J: TRBJ2-3; V: TRBV6-5; size: many; D: NA; DNA: TGTGCCAGCAGTTGGGGTAGTAGCACAGATACGCAGTATTTT; CDR3: CASSWGSSTDTQYF
J: TRBJ2-2; V: TRBV7-9; size: many; D: TRBD1; DNA: TGTGCCAGCAGCCGGACAGGGATTGGGGAGCTGTTTTTT; CDR3: CASSRTGIGELFF
J: TRBJ2-7; V: TRBV18; size: many; D: NA; DNA: TGTGCCAGCTCACCACCGTACCACAGGGTTGTGACGTGGGGGGTAAACGAGCAGTACTTC; CDR3: CASSPPYHRVVTWGVNEQYF
J: TRBJ2-5; V: TRBV2; size: many; D: NA; DNA: TGTGCCAGCAGTGAGCTGCGGGGTGCACAAGAGACCCAGTACTTC; CDR3: CASSELRGAQETQYF
J: TRBJ2-2; V: TRBV5-8; size: many; D: NA; DNA: TGTGCCAGCAGCTTGGCCAAGAACACCGGGGAGCTGTTTTTT; CDR3: CASSLAKNTGELFF
J: TRBJ2-1; V: TRBV15; size: NA; D: TRBD1; DNA: TGTGCCACCAGCAAAGGGGACAGCAGTCCCTACAATGAGCAGTTCTTC; CDR3: CATSKGDSSPYNEQFF
J: TRBJ2-1; V: TRBV4-1; size: NA; D: TRBD1; DNA: TGCGCCAGCAGCCGTGAACGGACAGGGAGCTCCTACAATGAGCAGTTCTTC; CDR3: CASSRERTGSSYNEQFF
J: TRBJ2-1; V: TRBV28; size: few; D: TRBD1; DNA: TGTGCCAGCAGTTTGGGACAGCAGATTAACAATGAGCAGTTCTTC; CDR3: CASSLGQQINNEQFF
J: TRBJ2-2; V: TRBV28; size: many; D: TRBD1; DNA: TGTGCCAGCAGTCTCGCCGGGACAGGGAACTCCGGGGAGCTGTTTTTT; CDR3: CASSLAGTGNSGELFF
J: TRBJ2-7; V: TRBV7-2; size: many; D: NA; DNA: TGTGCCAGCAGCCCCGGACCATCCTACGAGCAGTACTTC; CDR3: CASSPGPSYEQYF
J: TRBJ1-4; V: TRBV18; size: many; D: TRBD1; DNA: TGTGCCAGCCCGGGACAGTACAATGAAAAACTGTTTTTT; CDR3: CASPGQYNEKLFF
J: TRBJ2-7; V: TRBV20-1; size: NA; D: NA; DNA: TGCAGTGCTAGGCTAGGGGGGTGGGAGCAGTACTTC; CDR3: CSARLGGWEQYF
J: TRBJ2-1; V: TRBV24-1; size: NA; D: NA; DNA: TGTGCCACCAGTGATGGGGTGGGGAATGAGCAGTTCTTC; CDR3: CATSDGVGNEQFF
J: TRBJ2-1; V: TRBV28; size: NA; D: TRBD2; DNA: TGTGCCAGCAGCCCGCGGGGGGGCCGAGGTAATGAGCAGTTCTTC; CDR3: CASSPRGGRGNEQFF
J: TRBJ2-3; V: TRBV7-3; size: few; D: NA; DNA: TGTGCCAGCAGCGTCCAAGGTGCAGATACGCAGTATTTT; CDR3: CASSVQGADTQYF
J: TRBJ1-5; V: TRBV20-1; size: few; D: NA; DNA: TGCAGTGCTGGGGGGGATCAGCCCCAGCATTTT; CDR3: CSAGGDQPQHF
J: TRBJ2-1; V: TRBV5-4; size: NA; D: TRBD1; DNA: TGTGCCAGCAGAAGGGACAGGTTAACCTACAATGAGCAGTTCTTC; CDR3: CASRRDRLTYNEQFF
J: TRBJ1-2; V: TRBV28; size: many; D: TRBD1; DNA: TGTGCCAGCACCTCCACCCCGGGACAGTCCCCCTATGGCTACACCTTC; CDR3: CASTSTPGQSPYGYTF
J: TRBJ1-4; V: TRBV5-6; size: few; D: TRBD1; DNA: TGTGCCAGCAGCTTGTTCCGGGACAGGTCACCTGAAAAACTGTTTTTT; CDR3: CASSLFRDRSPEKLFF
J: TRBJ1-1; V: TRBV19; size: few; D: TRBD1; DNA: TGTGCCAGTAGTATGCAGGGGGGGAACACTGAAGCTTTCTTT; CDR3: CASSMQGGNTEAFF
J: TRBJ1-2; V: TRBV30; size: many; D: NA; DNA: TGTGCCTGGACCAGGGAGGGATACTATGGCTACACCTTC; CDR3: CAWTREGYYGYTF
J: TRBJ2-3; V: TRBV11-2; size: many; D: NA; DNA: TGTGCCAGCAGCTTTCTGGAGGCGAGCACAGATACGCAGTATTTT; CDR3: CASSFLEASTDTQYF
J: TRBJ1-2; V: TRBV5-5; size: many; D: NA; DNA: TGTGCCAGCCGGGGGGGTGGAATAACAAGCTACACCTTC; CDR3: CASRGGGITSYTF
J: TRBJ2-3; V: TRBV14; size: many; D: NA; DNA: TGTGCCAGCAGCCAAGTTTTCCCAGATACGCAGTATTTT; CDR3: CASSQVFPDTQYF
J: TRBJ2-5; V: TRBV6-1; size: many; D: TRBD1; DNA: TGTGCCAGCAGTGAAGCGCTTGGACAGGGCCTGTGGCAGTACTTC; CDR3: CASSEALGQGLWQYF
J: TRBJ1-4; V: TRBV20-1; size: NA; D: TRBD1; DNA: TGCAGTGCCGAAAACGGCCCCGGGACAGGGGCTGAAAAACTGTTTTTT; CDR3: CSAENGPGTGAEKLFF
J: TRBJ2-3; V: TRBV18; size: many; D: NA; DNA: TGTGCCAGCTCCCTCCTAGGGCAGGGAAGCACAGATACGCAGTATTTT; CDR3: CASSLLGQGSTDTQYF
J: TRBJ1-5; V: TRBV5-5; size: many; D: TRBD1; DNA: TGTGCCAGCAGAACCGGGACAGTTTCAGGGCCCCAGCATTTT; CDR3: CASRTGTVSGPQHF
J: TRBJ2-7; V: TRBV6-1; size: many; D: NA; DNA: TGTGCCAGCAGTGAAGGGGGGGCGCTGAGCTCCTACGAGCAGTACTTC; CDR3: CASSEGGALSSYEQYF
J: TRBJ2-5; V: TRBV20-1; size: few; D: NA; DNA: TGCAGTGCTTCTCAGGGAGCTGGGGCCCAGTACTTC; CDR3: CSASQGAGAQYF
J: TRBJ1-5; V: TRBV7-9; size: many; D: NA; DNA: TGTGCCAGCAGCTTTGGTTCAGGTGGACAGCCCCAGCATTTT; CDR3: CASSFGSGGQPQHF
J: TRBJ1-5; V: TRBV12-3/TRBV12-4; size: many; D: TRBD1; DNA: TGTGCCAGCAGTTCCACTGGACAGGGGGAGCCCCAGCATTTT; CDR3: CASSSTGQGEPQHF
J: TRBJ1-2; V: TRBV9; size: NA; D: TRBD1; DNA: TGTGCCAGCAGCGCCTCCGGACAGGCGTATGGCTACACCTTC; CDR3: CASSASGQAYGYTF
J: TRBJ2-1; V: TRBV20-1; size: NA; D: NA; DNA: TGCAGTGTTACAGCCGGGACTGTGCTCCGCAATGAGCAGTTCTTC; CDR3: CSVTAGTVLRNEQFF
J: TRBJ1-1; V: TRBV30; size: many; D: NA; DNA: TGTGCCTGGAGTAGGCCCACTTTTGAAGCTTTCTTT; CDR3: CAWSRPTFEAFF
J: TRBJ1-1; V: TRBV11-2; size: NA; D: NA; DNA: TGTGCCAGCAGCCGACGGGTCGGGGAGGGCACTGAAGCTTTCTTT; CDR3: CASSRRVGEGTEAFF
J: TRBJ1-1; V: TRBV20-1; size: many; D: NA; DNA: TGCAGTGCTCCCCCTCCGATCGGGGATACTGAAGCTTTCTTT; CDR3: CSAPPPIGDTEAFF